These T cell receptor beta chains were read from a single sample in a study of blood T cell repertoires in COVID-19. TCRdb keeps only in-frame clones here, not all; method: immunoSEQ multiplex PCR. Counted here are 290,000 or so clones, roughly 85% occurring once; the ten biggest clones make up more than 4.5%. The sample comprised peripheral blood. The receptors originated from a man aged 50 or older with active or convalescent COVID-19. Both conserved end residues are part of each CDR3. The D gene is left open where the match is weak. Only some rows state a clone size, as once, few, many or a class for expanded clones.

D gene: TRBD1; clone size: -; V gene: TRBV6-2/TRBV6-3; J gene: TRBJ2-7; CDR3 DNA: TGTGCCAGCAGTTACCTCGGGACAGGCTACGAGCAGTACTTC; CDR3 protein: CASSYLGTGYEQYF
D gene: TRBD1; clone size: -; V gene: TRBV20-1; J gene: TRBJ2-7; CDR3 DNA: TGCAGTGCTAGTAAGACAGGGTACGAGCAGTACTTC; CDR3 protein: CSASKTGYEQYF
D gene: -; clone size: -; V gene: TRBV7-2; J gene: TRBJ2-5; CDR3 DNA: TGTGCCAGCAGCTCCGACCAAGAGACCCAGTACTTC; CDR3 protein: CASSSDQETQYF
D gene: TRBD2; clone size: -; V gene: TRBV11-1; J gene: TRBJ2-1; CDR3 DNA: TGTGCCAGCAGCCCCATTGGGACTAGAGTGGGGATTGAGCAGTTCTTC; CDR3 protein: CASSPIGTRVGIEQFF
D gene: TRBD1; clone size: -; V gene: TRBV11-3; J gene: TRBJ1-5; CDR3 DNA: TGTGCCAGCAGCTACGAACAGGGGGCGGGGAGCAATCAGCCCCAGCATTTT; CDR3 protein: CASSYEQGAGSNQPQHF
D gene: -; clone size: once; V gene: TRBV14; J gene: TRBJ2-2; CDR3 DNA: TGTGCCAGCAGCCAAGGTTCGGGGAACACCGGGGAGCTGTTTTTT; CDR3 protein: CASSQGSGNTGELFF
D gene: -; clone size: -; V gene: TRBV11-2; J gene: TRBJ2-3; CDR3 DNA: TGTGCCAGCAGCTTGGCGGGAAGACCCGCAGATACGCAGTATTTT; CDR3 protein: CASSLAGRPADTQYF
D gene: -; clone size: -; V gene: TRBV20-1; J gene: TRBJ1-1; CDR3 DNA: TGCAGTGCTAGTGGAGAACAAGCTTTCTTT; CDR3 protein: CSASGEQAFF
D gene: TRBD2; clone size: -; V gene: TRBV23-1; J gene: TRBJ2-1; CDR3 DNA: TGCGCCAGCAGTCAACCAATCTGCGGGGGGCGAAATGAGCAGTTCTTC; CDR3 protein: CASSQPICGGRNEQFF
D gene: -; clone size: -; V gene: TRBV29-1; J gene: TRBJ1-1; CDR3 DNA: TGCAGCGTTGGGAGGGTGGCGAACACTGAAGCTTTCTTT; CDR3 protein: CSVGRVANTEAFF
D gene: -; clone size: -; V gene: TRBV7-2; J gene: TRBJ2-1; CDR3 DNA: TGTGCCAGCAGCTCCGGTACTTGGTATCTCTACAATGAGCAGTTCTTC; CDR3 protein: CASSSGTWYLYNEQFF
D gene: TRBD1; clone size: -; V gene: TRBV5-6; J gene: TRBJ1-5; CDR3 DNA: TGTGCCAGCAGCCGTTACAGGGGGGGCAATCAGCCCCAGCATTTT; CDR3 protein: CASSRYRGGNQPQHF
D gene: -; clone size: -; V gene: TRBV9; J gene: TRBJ1-3; CDR3 DNA: TGTGCCAGCAGCGTAGGGGAGGGGGGCCCAACAACACGCTCTGGAAACACCATATATTTT; CDR3 protein: CASSVGEGGPTTRSGNTIYF
D gene: TRBD2; clone size: -; V gene: TRBV6-2/TRBV6-3; J gene: TRBJ2-1; CDR3 DNA: TGTGCCAGCACCCCTAGCGGGATATCGGGGGAGCAGTTCTTC; CDR3 protein: CASTPSGISGEQFF
D gene: TRBD1; clone size: -; V gene: TRBV5-6; J gene: TRBJ1-4; CDR3 DNA: TGTGCCAGCAGCTTGGCAGGACAGGGACGTAATGAAAAACTGTTTTTT; CDR3 protein: CASSLAGQGRNEKLFF
D gene: -; clone size: -; V gene: TRBV6-5; J gene: TRBJ2-3; CDR3 DNA: TGTGCCAGCAGGTCGAATACGAGAGATACGCAGTATTTT; CDR3 protein: CASRSNTRDTQYF
D gene: -; clone size: few; V gene: TRBV20-1; J gene: TRBJ1-1; CDR3 DNA: TGCAGTGCTTCCTCCGGACATGAAGCTTTCTTT; CDR3 protein: CSASSGHEAFF
D gene: -; clone size: -; V gene: TRBV4-1; J gene: TRBJ1-1; CDR3 DNA: TGCGCCAGTAGCTGGGGCATGAACACTGAAGCTTTCTTT; CDR3 protein: CASSWGMNTEAFF
D gene: TRBD1; clone size: -; V gene: TRBV28; J gene: TRBJ1-5; CDR3 DNA: TGTGCCAGCAACCCGACAGGGGTAAATCAGCCCCAGCATTTT; CDR3 protein: CASNPTGVNQPQHF
D gene: -; clone size: few; V gene: TRBV11-2; J gene: TRBJ1-1; CDR3 DNA: TGTGCCAGCAGCCTCCTGGAGGGGCGGACTGAAGCTTTCTTT; CDR3 protein: CASSLLEGRTEAFF
D gene: -; clone size: once; V gene: TRBV18; J gene: TRBJ1-1; CDR3 DNA: TGTGCCAGCTCCCTCGGGGGGGCCTCACTAACGAACACTGAAGCTTTCTTT; CDR3 protein: CASSLGGASLTNTEAFF
D gene: -; clone size: -; V gene: TRBV6-1; J gene: TRBJ2-7; CDR3 DNA: TGTGCCAGCAGTGAACTCTCGTTGTTATACTCCTACGAGCAGTACTTC; CDR3 protein: CASSELSLLYSYEQYF
D gene: TRBD2; clone size: -; V gene: TRBV6-5; J gene: TRBJ2-7; CDR3 DNA: TGTGCCAGCAGTCCCTCCGGGACTAGCGTATACGAGCAGTACTTC; CDR3 protein: CASSPSGTSVYEQYF
D gene: -; clone size: few; V gene: TRBV4-3; J gene: TRBJ1-2; CDR3 DNA: TGCGCCAGCAGCCCCGCAGGAGGTGGAGAGTCCTATGGCTACACCTTC; CDR3 protein: CASSPAGGGESYGYTF
D gene: TRBD1; clone size: once; V gene: TRBV7-9; J gene: TRBJ2-2; CDR3 DNA: TGTGCCAGCAGCTTAGGGTTCGGGACAGCTGGGACCGGGGAGCTGTTTTTT; CDR3 protein: CASSLGFGTAGTGELFF
D gene: TRBD1; clone size: -; V gene: TRBV5-6; J gene: TRBJ1-3; CDR3 DNA: TGTGCCAGCAGCTTTGACAGGGGGAGCTCTGGAAACACCATATATTTT; CDR3 protein: CASSFDRGSSGNTIYF
D gene: -; clone size: -; V gene: TRBV19; J gene: TRBJ2-1; CDR3 DNA: TGTGCCAGTAGTATAGGACAGGCGGTTAGCAATGAGCAGTTCTTC; CDR3 protein: CASSIGQAVSNEQFF
D gene: -; clone size: -; V gene: TRBV6-5; J gene: TRBJ1-5; CDR3 DNA: TGTGCCAGCAGCTCAGGGGTCAATCAGCCCCAGCATTTT; CDR3 protein: CASSSGVNQPQHF
D gene: -; clone size: -; V gene: TRBV5-4; J gene: TRBJ2-5; CDR3 DNA: TGTGCCAGCAGCCCCGGGACAAGCAAAGAGACCCAGTACTTC; CDR3 protein: CASSPGTSKETQYF
D gene: -; clone size: few; V gene: TRBV12-3/TRBV12-4; J gene: TRBJ1-3; CDR3 DNA: TGTGCCAGCAGTTTCGGTTCCGGAGGCACCATATATTTT; CDR3 protein: CASSFGSGGTIYF
D gene: TRBD2; clone size: -; V gene: TRBV4-3; J gene: TRBJ2-3; CDR3 DNA: TGCGCCAGCAGCCAAGTCTTATACGGACTAGGGATCACAGATACGCAGTATTTT; CDR3 protein: CASSQVLYGLGITDTQYF